The text below deals with one T cell receptor beta chain. The data originate from a study of CD8 T cells in Susac syndrome. RNA was extracted with the RNeasy kit, and a quantity of about 0.45 to 1 ug was reverse transcribed using random hexamers. Amplification of TCR beta CDR3 used immunoSEQ multiplex PCR across 54 Vbeta and 13 Jbeta. TCRdb reprocessed the immunoSEQ multiplex PCR reads with MiXCR, giving one entry per CDR3 protein. Found here are roughly 150,000 distinct CDR3 sequences, 85% to 95% of them singletons; the top ten hold roughly 0.2%. The multiple sclerosis controls consisted of treatment-naive patients with relapsing-remitting disease, either stable or active. Negative isolation yielded CD4+ and CD8+ T cells, and FACS enriched TEMRA cells. This receptor was taken from a human donor with multiple sclerosis. The sequenced sample was CD8+ T cells from PBMCs.

The CDR3 spells CASSEGSGGAQETQYF. The CDR3 DNA reads as TGTGCCAGCAGTGAAGGTAGCGGGGGGGCCCAAGAGACCCAGTACTTC. The gene calls are TRBV2 and TRBJ2-5; 11 bases are a match to TRBD2. CDR1 is SNHLY, CDR2 FYNNEI, per germline. The CDR3 extends over 16 amino acids. The V segment lost 1 base and the J segment 1 base; nucleotides outside the gene matches: 2.